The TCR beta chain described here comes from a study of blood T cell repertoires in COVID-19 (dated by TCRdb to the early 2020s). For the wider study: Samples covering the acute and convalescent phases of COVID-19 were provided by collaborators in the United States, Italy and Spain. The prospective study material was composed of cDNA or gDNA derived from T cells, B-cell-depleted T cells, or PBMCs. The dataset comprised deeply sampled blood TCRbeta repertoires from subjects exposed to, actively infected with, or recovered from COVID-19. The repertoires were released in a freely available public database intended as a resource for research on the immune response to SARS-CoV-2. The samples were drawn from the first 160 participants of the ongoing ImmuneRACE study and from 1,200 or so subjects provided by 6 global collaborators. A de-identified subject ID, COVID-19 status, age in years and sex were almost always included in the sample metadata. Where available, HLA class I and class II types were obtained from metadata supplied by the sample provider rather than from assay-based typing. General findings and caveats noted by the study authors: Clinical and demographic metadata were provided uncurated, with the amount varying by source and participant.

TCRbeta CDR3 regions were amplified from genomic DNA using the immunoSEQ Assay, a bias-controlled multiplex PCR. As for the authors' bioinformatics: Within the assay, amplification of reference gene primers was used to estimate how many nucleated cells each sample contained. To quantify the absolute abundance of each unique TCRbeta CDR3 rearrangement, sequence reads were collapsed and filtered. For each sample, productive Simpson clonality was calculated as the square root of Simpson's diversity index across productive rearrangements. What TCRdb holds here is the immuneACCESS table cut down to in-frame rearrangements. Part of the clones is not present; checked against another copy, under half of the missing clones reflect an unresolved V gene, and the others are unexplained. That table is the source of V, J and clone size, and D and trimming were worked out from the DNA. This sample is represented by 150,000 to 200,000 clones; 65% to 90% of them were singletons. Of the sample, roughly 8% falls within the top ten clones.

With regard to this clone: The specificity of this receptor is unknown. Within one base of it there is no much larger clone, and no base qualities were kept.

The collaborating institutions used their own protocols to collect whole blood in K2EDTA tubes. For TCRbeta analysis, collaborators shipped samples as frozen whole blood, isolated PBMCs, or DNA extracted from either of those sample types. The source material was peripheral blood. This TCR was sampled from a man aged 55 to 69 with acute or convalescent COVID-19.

Here the CDR3 is given as CASSLILGQAQIGQFF. Read as DNA, the sequence is TGTGCCAGCAGCTTAATTCTTGGACAGGCGCAAATCGGGCAGTTCTTC. The chain links TRBV11-2 with TRBJ2-1; 7 nucleotides in the junction match TRBD1. From V the trimming removes 2 bases and from J it removes 12 bases, while the gene matches leave 16 bases of the junction unaccounted for. The CDR3 measures 16 amino acids from cysteine to phenylalanine. Solely the CDR3 DNA is kept, with 48 bases framed from the first base. The germline V gene specifies SGHAT as CDR1 and FQNNGV as CDR2.